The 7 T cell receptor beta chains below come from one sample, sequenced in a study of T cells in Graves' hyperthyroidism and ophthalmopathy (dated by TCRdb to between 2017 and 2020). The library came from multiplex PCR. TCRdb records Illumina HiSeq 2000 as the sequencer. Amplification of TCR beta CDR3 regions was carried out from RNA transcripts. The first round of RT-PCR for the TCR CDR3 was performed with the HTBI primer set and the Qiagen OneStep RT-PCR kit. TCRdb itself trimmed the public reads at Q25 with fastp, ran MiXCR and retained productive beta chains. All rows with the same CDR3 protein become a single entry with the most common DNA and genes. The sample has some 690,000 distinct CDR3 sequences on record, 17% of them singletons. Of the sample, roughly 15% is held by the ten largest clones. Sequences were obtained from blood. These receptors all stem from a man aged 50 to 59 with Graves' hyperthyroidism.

The CDR3: CASSWAEGQHQETQYF. In nucleotides, the CDR3 is TGCGCCAGCAGCTGGGCAGAGGGACAGCACCAAGAGACCCAGTACTTC. The chain combines TRBV5-1 with TRBJ2-5, with 7 bases aligning to TRBD1. This CDR3 region has 16 residues. V was pared by 3 bases and J by 0 bases, with 8 bases of the junction left unmatched. The germline gives CDR1 SGHRS, CDR2 YFSETQ. The complete variable domain, with remaining parts taken from reference TRBV5-1 and TRBJ2-5, reads KAGVTQTPRYLIKTRGQQVTLSCSPISGHRSVSWYQQTPGQGLQFLFEYFSETQRNKGNFPGRFSGRQFSNSRSEMNVSTLELGDSALYLCASSWAEGQHQETQYFGPGTRLLVL.

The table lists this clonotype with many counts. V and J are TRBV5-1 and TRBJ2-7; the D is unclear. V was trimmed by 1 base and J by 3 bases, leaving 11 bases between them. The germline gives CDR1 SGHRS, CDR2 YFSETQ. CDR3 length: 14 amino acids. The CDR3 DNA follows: TGCGCCAGCAGCTTGAGCCCGACCGTCTACGAGCAGTACTTC. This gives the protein CASSLSPTVYEQYF.

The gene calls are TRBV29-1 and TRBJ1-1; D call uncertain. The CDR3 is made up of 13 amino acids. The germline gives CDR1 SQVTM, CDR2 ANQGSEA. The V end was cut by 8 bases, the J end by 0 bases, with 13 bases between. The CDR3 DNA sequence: TGCAGCACCCCTGGAACGGTGAACACTGAAGCTTTCTTT. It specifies CSTPGTVNTEAFF.

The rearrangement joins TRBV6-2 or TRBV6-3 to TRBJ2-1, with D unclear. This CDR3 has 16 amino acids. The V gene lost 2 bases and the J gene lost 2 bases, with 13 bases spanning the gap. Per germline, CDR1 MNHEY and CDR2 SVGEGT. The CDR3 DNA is TGTGCCAGCAGTTACCGCAGGTCCCTCACCTACAATGAGCAGTTCTTC. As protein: CASSYRRSLTYNEQFF.

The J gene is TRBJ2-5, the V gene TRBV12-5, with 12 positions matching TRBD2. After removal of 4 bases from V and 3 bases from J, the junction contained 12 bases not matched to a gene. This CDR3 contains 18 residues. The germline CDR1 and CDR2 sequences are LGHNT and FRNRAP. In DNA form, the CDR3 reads TGTGCTAGTGGTTCAACCCTAGGACTAGCGGGATCGGAAGAGACCCAGTACTTC. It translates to CASGSTLGLAGSEETQYF.

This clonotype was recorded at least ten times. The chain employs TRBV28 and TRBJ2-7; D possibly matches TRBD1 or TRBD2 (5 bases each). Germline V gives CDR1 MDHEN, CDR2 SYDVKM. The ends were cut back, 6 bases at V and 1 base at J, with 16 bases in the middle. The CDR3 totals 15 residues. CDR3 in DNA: TGTGCCAGCAGGCGAACCGGGACCCCATCCTACGAGCAGTACTTC. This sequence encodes CASRRTGTPSYEQYF.

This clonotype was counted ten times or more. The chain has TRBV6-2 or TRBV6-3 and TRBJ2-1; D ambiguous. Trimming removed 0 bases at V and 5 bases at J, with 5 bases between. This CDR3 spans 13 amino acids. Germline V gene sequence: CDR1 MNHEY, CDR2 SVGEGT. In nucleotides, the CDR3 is TGTGCCAGCAGTTACTCTTGGCACAATGAGCAGTTCTTC. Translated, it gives CASSYSWHNEQFF.